This T cell receptor beta chain was sequenced in a study of a mutant IDH1 vaccine in newly diagnosed glioma. General observations from the study: Among patients, around 93% showed immune responses induced by the vaccine. Changes in the top peripheral T cell clonotypes seemingly had no bearing on pseudoprogression.

Method: immunoSEQ multiplex PCR; TCRdb's copy keeps in-frame clones and lacks some. The data show 45,000 to 55,000 clones, with less than 85% seen just once and approximately 4.6% held by the top ten. On this clone: Its antigen is undetermined.

V shed 0 bases and J shed 5 bases, with 8 bases lying between them. This CDR3 spans 14 amino acids. Germline CDR1 MNHEY, CDR2 SVGAGI. Time point defined: week 47, end of study. Topical imiquimod was applied with each vaccine dose, which held 300 ug of mutant IDH1 20-mer peptide. Donor tumors were new WHO grade 3 or 4 IDH1-mutant, ATRX-lost astrocytomas. The clonotype originates from a woman aged 30 to 39 with glioma. Some clones in this sample may be carry-over from other donors' samples. The J gene is TRBJ2-1, the V gene TRBV6-5, with D hard to call. Material: PBMCs, obtained from a glioma patient whose treatment included an IDH1 peptide vaccine. CDR3 nucleotide sequence: TGTGCCAGCAGTTACTCCCTGAAAAACAATGAGCAGTTCTTC. It translates to CASSYSLKNNEQFF.